These 5 T cell receptor beta chains originate from one sample sequenced in a study of somatic mutations in cytotoxic T cells in rheumatoid arthritis. TCRdb's copy holds only in-frame clones and misses some; the assay was immunoSEQ multiplex PCR. The repertoire consists of some 14,000 clones, with over 80% occurring once and the leading ten covering roughly 18%. Sequencing was done on a sample of CD4+ T cells sorted from blood. The receptors come from a man between 65 and 85 years old with rheumatoid arthritis.

J is TRBJ2-7 and V is TRBV19, with TRBD2 matching 7 bases. V lost 9 bases and J lost 5; bases outside the gene matches: 4. The CDR3 sequence is 11 residues long. Per the germline V gene, CDR1 is LNHDA and CDR2 is SQIVND (reference sequence). The CDR3 loop reads CASRGVDEQYF. The DNA of the CDR3 is TGTGCCAGCCGGGGGGTCGACGAGCAGTACTTC.

J is TRBJ2-1 and V is TRBV10-2, with 13 bases aligning to TRBD2. V shed 5 bases, J shed 4 bases, and the junction held 8 bases outside the gene matches. CDR3 size: 17 residues. Germline lookup yields CDR1 WSHSY and CDR2 SAAADI. CDR3 DNA sequence: TGCGCCAGCAGTTCGCCGGGACTAGCGGGAACTTACAATGAGCAGTTCTTC. Encoded protein: CASSSPGLAGTYNEQFF.

The V call is TRBV2, the J call TRBJ1-1; D call uncertain. This CDR3 spans 13 amino acids. Trimming cost V 10 bases and J 2 bases, with 14 bases left between them. Germline assignment: CDR1 SNHLY and CDR2 FYNNEI. CDR3 DNA sequence: TGTGCCACCGAAGCGGGCAGTAACACTGAAGCTTTCTTT. Its translation: CATEAGSNTEAFF.

The V gene is TRBV7-9, the J gene TRBJ1-2; 7 positions agree with TRBD1. The junction had 15 bases not matched to a gene; V was cut back by 5 bases and J by 6 bases. The V gene's germline CDR1 is SEHNR and CDR2 FQNEAQ (reference sequence). The CDR3 length is 16 residues. DNA of the CDR3: TGTGCCAGCAGCCGCTCAACAGGGGCAGCAAGGGATGGCTACACCTTC. The encoded protein is CASSRSTGAARDGYTF.

J is TRBJ2-4 and V is TRBV5-1, with 8 bases lining up with TRBD1. The CDR3 is 15 amino acids. Germline V gene lookup returns CDR1 SGHRS and CDR2 YFSETQ. Losses at the gene ends were 3 bases for V and 5 bases for J; bases not matched to a gene: 7. The chain's CDR3 is CASSSGGVWENIQYF. The CDR3 DNA sequence: TGCGCCAGCAGCTCAGGGGGCGTTTGGGAAAACATTCAGTACTTC. Full variable domain (remainder filled in from reference TRBV5-1 and TRBJ2-4): KAGVTQTPRYLIKTRGQQVTLSCSPISGHRSVSWYQQTPGQGLQFLFEYFSETQRNKGNFPGRFSGRQFSNSRSEMNVSTLELGDSALYLCASSSGGVWENIQYFGAGTRLSVL.